The next 10 T cell receptor beta chains were all read from a single sample in a study of blood T cell repertoires in COVID-19. Sequencing was performed with immunoSEQ multiplex PCR; in TCRdb, only in-frame clones are kept and a portion is missing. The data contain fewer than 70,000 clones, around 80% of them singletons. Sample: peripheral blood. The receptors stem from a human donor in a cohort sampled during active COVID-19.

V usage is TRBV6-5 and J usage is TRBJ2-7, with 7 bases that match TRBD1. The ends lost 6 bases at V and 0 bases at J; junction bases unmatched: 5. The germline CDR1 and CDR2 sequences are MNHEY and SVGAGI. The CDR3 sequence is 14 residues long. DNA for the CDR3: TGTGCCAGCAGCCAACAGGGGACCTCCTACGAGCAGTACTTC. Its translation is CASSQQGTSYEQYF.

The chain combines TRBV7-9 with TRBJ1-2, with TRBD1 identical over 12 bases. Trimming at V came to 6 bases and at J to 6 bases, leaving 11 bases not matched to a gene. This CDR3 spans 16 amino acids. CDR1 and CDR2 from the germline V gene are SEHNR and FQNEAQ (reference sequence). The CDR3 reads CASRMGTGGISDGYTF. The CDR3 DNA reads TGTGCCAGCAGAATGGGGACAGGGGGCATCTCCGATGGCTACACCTTC.

The chain has TRBV7-6 and TRBJ2-7; 15 bases are shared with TRBD2. CDR1 is SGHVS and CDR2 is FNYEAQ in the germline V gene. CDR3 length equals 16 residues. V shed 6 bases and J 1 base; nucleotides not matched to a gene: 4. The CDR3 loop reads CASSPGLAGGSYEQYF. CDR3 in DNA: TGTGCCAGCAGTCCGGGACTAGCGGGGGGATCCTACGAGCAGTACTTC. The full variable domain, in which reference TRBV7-6 and TRBJ2-7 provide the parts outside the CDR3, is GAGVSQSPRYKVTKRGQDVALRCDPISGHVSLYWYRQALGQGPEFLTYFNYEAQQDKSGLPNDRFSAERPEGSISTLTIQRTEQRDSAMYRCASSPGLAGGSYEQYFGPGTRLTVT.

The chain couples TRBV18 to TRBJ2-1; 8 bases align to TRBD1. This CDR3 is built from 17 residues. Germline V lookup: CDR1 KGHSH, CDR2 LQKENI. V dropped 3 bases and J dropped 6; count of bases not matched to a gene: 13. In nucleotides, the CDR3 is TGTGCCAGCTCACCCTCCAATTTGCGAACAGGGGGCAATGAGCAGTTCTTC. Translation gives CASSPSNLRTGGNEQFF.

The J gene is TRBJ1-1, the V gene TRBV19; TRBD1 aligns across 7 bases. There are 13 residues in the CDR3. Germline CDR1 and CDR2: LNHDA and SQIVND (reference sequence). J gave up 4 bases and V 9 bases, and 8 bases lay outside the gene matches. In DNA, the CDR3 is TGTGCCAGCTACAGGGGCTTTGGCACTGAAGCTTTCTTT. Translated, it gives CASYRGFGTEAFF.

This chain uses TRBV27 with TRBJ2-7, with TRBD1 identical over 9 bases. Losses at the gene ends were 5 bases for V and 2 bases for J; bases not matched to a gene: 7. The CDR3 has 15 amino acids. Germline V gene lookup returns CDR1 MNHEY and CDR2 SMNVEV (reference sequence). The CDR3 loop is CASSPGTGTTYEQYF. The CDR3 coding sequence is TGTGCCAGCAGTCCCGGGACAGGGACCACCTACGAGCAGTACTTC.

The chain is built from TRBV11-2 and TRBJ2-1, with D perhaps TRBD2 (5 bases). The CDR3 covers 16 residues. The ends were cut back, 8 bases at V and 3 bases at J, with 20 bases in the middle. The germline gives CDR1 SGHAT, CDR2 FQNNGV. The CDR3 spells CASGFERATSYNEQFF. The CDR3 DNA sequence: TGTGCCAGCGGGTTCGAGAGGGCTACCAGCTACAATGAGCAGTTCTTC.

The chain carries TRBV4-3 and TRBJ2-7, with 10 nucleotides matching TRBD2. The germline CDR1 and CDR2 sequences are LGHNA and YSLEER. This CDR3 is built from 16 residues. The junction had 8 bases not matched to a gene; V was cut back by 3 bases and J by 3 bases. The CDR3 sequence: CASSQTTSGTYYEQYF. CDR3 DNA sequence: TGCGCCAGCAGCCAGACTACTAGCGGGACCTACTACGAGCAGTACTTC.

This chain connects TRBV5-1 to TRBJ2-1, with TRBD2 identical over 9 bases. The germline V gene encodes CDR1 SGHRS and CDR2 YFSETQ. The V gene end was trimmed by 0 bases and the J gene end by 5 bases; junction bases not matched to a gene: 0. The CDR3 contains 14 residues. CDR3 loop: CASSLGLADNEQFF. CDR3 bases: TGCGCCAGCAGCTTGGGACTAGCGGACAATGAGCAGTTCTTC. Full variable domain (rest looked up from reference TRBV5-1 and TRBJ2-1): KAGVTQTPRYLIKTRGQQVTLSCSPISGHRSVSWYQQTPGQGLQFLFEYFSETQRNKGNFPGRFSGRQFSNSRSEMNVSTLELGDSALYLCASSLGLADNEQFFGPGTRLTVL.

This clone was counted between two and nine times. The chain has TRBV6-1 and TRBJ1-3; D not resolved. Germline V lookup: CDR1 MNHNS, CDR2 SASEGT. The CDR3 has 15 amino acids. Trimming cost V 1 base and J 0 bases, with 7 bases left between them. This CDR3 is CASSEDEDSGNTIYF. The CDR3 nucleotides are TGTGCCAGCAGTGAAGATGAGGACTCTGGAAACACCATATATTTT.